The entry below gives a single T cell receptor beta chain sequence along with its context. What it recognizes is unknown. Repertoires were generated with immunoSEQ multiplex PCR, while TCRdb's copy carries only in-frame clones and drops some. The sample includes over 20,000 clones, around nine tenths of them seen just once. This record comes from a study of blood T cell dynamics during melanoma immunotherapy. Points from the study as a whole: Disease-control patients' PBMC repertoires became either more clonal or more diverse at W3.

Time point reported: pre-treatment baseline. Disease control meant complete response, partial response or stable disease at 12 weeks. Patients with prior systemic cancer treatment, concomitant immunosuppressants, or other active malignancies were excluded. This CDR3 spans 14 amino acids. V was pared by 6 bases and J by 8 bases, with 19 bases between. Germline assignment: CDR1 MNHEY and CDR2 SVGAGI. The rearrangement joins TRBV6-5 to TRBJ1-2; perhaps TRBD1 as D (6 bases). This TCR was sampled from a human donor with melanoma. Sequences were derived from blood, sampled from a patient treated with checkpoint blockade. In nucleotides, the CDR3 is TGTGCCAGCAGGAAGACAGGAGGGGGTATAGGCTACACCTTC. Translating gives CASRKTGGGIGYTF.